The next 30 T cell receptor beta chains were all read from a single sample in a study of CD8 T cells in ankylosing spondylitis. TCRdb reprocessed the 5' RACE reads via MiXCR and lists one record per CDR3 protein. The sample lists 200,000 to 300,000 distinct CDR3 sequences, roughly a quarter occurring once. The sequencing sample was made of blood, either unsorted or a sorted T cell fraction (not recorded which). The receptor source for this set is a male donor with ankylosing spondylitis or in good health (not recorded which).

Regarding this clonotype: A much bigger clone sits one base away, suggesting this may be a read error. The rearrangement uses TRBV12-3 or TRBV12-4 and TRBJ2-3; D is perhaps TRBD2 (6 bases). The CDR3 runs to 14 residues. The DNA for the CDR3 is TGTGTCAGCATTGGGTGGGGGGATGCAGATACGCAGTATTTT. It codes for CVSIGWGDADTQYF.

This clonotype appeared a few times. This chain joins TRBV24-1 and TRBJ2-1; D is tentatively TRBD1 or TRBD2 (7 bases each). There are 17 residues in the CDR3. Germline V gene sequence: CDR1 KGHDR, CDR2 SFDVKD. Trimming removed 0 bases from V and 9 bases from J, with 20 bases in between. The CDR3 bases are TGTGCCACCAGTGATTTGCATCAGGGGGGGGTCCAGGGTGAGCAGTTCTTC. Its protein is CATSDLHQGGVQGEQFF.

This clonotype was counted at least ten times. The CDR3 loop reads CSAAAGGAGGYTF. The CDR3 DNA reads as TGCAGTGCTGCCGCAGGGGGCGCCGGTGGCTACACCTTC. The V call is TRBV20-1, the J call TRBJ1-2, with 8 bases fitting TRBD1. The CDR3 length is 13 residues. Germline V gives CDR1 DFQATT, CDR2 SNEGSKA (reference sequence). Trimming at V came to 5 bases and at J to 7 bases, leaving 9 bases not matched to a gene.

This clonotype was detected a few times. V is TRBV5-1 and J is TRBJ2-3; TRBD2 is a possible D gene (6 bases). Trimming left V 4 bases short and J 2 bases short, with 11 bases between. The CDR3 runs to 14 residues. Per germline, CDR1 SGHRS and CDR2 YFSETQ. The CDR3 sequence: CASSGRDLTDTQYF. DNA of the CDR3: TGCGCCAGCAGCGGGCGGGACCTCACAGATACGCAGTATTTT.

Written as DNA, the CDR3 is TGTGCCAGCAGTTTATCCCCCACGACTAGCGGGGGGACCGGGGAGCTGTTTTTT. Protein: CASSLSPTTSGGTGELFF. The V and J genes are TRBV27 and TRBJ2-2, with TRBD2 matching over 13 bases. The germline CDR1 and CDR2 sequences are MNHEY and SMNVEV (reference sequence). The CDR3 totals 18 residues. Trimming took 0 bases from V and 5 from J; bases not matched to a gene: 6.

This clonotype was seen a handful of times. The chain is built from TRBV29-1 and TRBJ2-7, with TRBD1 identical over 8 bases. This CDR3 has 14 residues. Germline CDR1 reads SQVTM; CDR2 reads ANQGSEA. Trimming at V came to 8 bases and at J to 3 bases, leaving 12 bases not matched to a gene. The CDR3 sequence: CSSRGQEKFYEQYF. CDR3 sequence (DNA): TGCAGCTCGCGGGGACAGGAAAAGTTCTACGAGCAGTACTTC.

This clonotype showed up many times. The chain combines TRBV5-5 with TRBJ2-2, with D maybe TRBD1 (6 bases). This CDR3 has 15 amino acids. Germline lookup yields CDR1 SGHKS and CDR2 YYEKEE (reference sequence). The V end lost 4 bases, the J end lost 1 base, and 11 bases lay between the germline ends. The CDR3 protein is CASSPLQGNTGELFF. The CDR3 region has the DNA TGTGCCAGCAGCCCGTTACAGGGGAACACCGGGGAGCTGTTTTTT. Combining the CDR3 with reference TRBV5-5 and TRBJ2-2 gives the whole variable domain DAGVTQSPTHLIKTRGQQVTLRCSPISGHKSVSWYQQVLGQGPQFIFQYYEKEERGRGNFPDRFSARQFPNYSSELNVNALLLGDSALYLCASSPLQGNTGELFFGEGSRLTVL.

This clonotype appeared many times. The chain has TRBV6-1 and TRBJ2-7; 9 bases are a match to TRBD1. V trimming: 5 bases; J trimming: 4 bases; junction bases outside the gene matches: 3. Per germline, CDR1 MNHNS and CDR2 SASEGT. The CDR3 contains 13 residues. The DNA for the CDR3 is TGTGCCAGCAGTAGGGACAGGGCGTACGAGCAGTACTTC. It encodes CASSRDRAYEQYF.

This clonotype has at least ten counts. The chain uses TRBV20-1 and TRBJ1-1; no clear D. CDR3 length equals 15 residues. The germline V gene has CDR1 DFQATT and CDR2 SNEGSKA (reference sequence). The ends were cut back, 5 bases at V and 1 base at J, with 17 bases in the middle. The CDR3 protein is CSAPGAGWGNTEAFF. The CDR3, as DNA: TGCAGTGCTCCGGGCGCAGGTTGGGGGAACACTGAAGCTTTCTTT.

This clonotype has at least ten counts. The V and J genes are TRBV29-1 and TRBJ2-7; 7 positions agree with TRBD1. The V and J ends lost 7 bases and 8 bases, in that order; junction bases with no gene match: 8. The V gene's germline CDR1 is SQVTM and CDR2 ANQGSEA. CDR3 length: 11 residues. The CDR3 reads CSAYEGAQQYF. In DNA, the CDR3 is TGCAGCGCCTATGAGGGGGCCCAGCAGTACTTC.

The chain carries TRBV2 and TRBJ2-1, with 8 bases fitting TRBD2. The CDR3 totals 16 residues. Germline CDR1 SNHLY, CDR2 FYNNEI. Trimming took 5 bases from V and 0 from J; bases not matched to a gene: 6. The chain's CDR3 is CASSKIAGLSYNEQFF. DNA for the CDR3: TGTGCCAGCAGTAAAATAGCGGGGCTCTCCTACAATGAGCAGTTCTTC.

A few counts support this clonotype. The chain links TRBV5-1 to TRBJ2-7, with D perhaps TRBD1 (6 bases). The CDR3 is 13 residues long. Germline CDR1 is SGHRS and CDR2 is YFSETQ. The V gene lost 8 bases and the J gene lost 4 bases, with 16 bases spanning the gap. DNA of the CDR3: TGCGCCAGTTCTACAGGGACGGCGTACGAGCAGTACTTC. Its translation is CASSTGTAYEQYF.

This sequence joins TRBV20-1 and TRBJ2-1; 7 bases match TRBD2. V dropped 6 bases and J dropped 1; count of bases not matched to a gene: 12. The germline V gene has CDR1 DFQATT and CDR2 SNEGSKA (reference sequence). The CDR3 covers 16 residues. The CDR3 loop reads CSAPGDLADSYNEQFF. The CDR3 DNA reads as TGCAGTGCCCCTGGTGACCTAGCGGATTCCTACAATGAGCAGTTCTTC.

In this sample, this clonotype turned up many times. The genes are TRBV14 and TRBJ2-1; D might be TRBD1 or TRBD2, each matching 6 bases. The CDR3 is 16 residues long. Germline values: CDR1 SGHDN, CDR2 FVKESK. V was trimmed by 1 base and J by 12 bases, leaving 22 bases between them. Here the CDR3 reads CASSQVVGGQRRPQFF. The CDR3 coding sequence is TGTGCCAGCAGCCAAGTTGTCGGGGGCCAAAGGCGGCCGCAGTTCTTC.

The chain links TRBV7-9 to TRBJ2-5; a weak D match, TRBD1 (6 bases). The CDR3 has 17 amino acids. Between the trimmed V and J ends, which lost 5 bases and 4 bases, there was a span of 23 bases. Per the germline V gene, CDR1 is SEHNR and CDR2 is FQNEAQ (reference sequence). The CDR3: CASSTRTAGDYRETQYF. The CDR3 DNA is TGTGCCAGCAGCACGAGGACTGCAGGGGATTATCGAGAGACCCAGTACTTC.

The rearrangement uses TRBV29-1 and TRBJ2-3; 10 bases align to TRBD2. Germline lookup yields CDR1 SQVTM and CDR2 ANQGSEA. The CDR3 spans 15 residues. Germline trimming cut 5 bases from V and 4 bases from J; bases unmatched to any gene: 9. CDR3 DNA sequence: TGCAGCGTTCGGGGTAGCGGGGGGTGGGCAGATACGCAGTATTTT. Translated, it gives CSVRGSGGWADTQYF.

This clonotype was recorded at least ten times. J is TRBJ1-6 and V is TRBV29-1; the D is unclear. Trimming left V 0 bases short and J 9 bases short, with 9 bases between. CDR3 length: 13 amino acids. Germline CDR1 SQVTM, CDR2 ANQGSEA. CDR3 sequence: CSVEEGIGSPLHF. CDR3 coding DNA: TGCAGCGTTGAAGAAGGCATAGGTTCACCCCTCCACTTT.

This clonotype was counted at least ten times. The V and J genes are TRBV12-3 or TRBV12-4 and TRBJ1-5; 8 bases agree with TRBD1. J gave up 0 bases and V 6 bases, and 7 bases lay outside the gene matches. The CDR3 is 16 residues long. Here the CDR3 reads CASRGMTGDSNQPQHF. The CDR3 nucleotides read TGTGCCAGCAGAGGGATGACAGGGGATAGCAATCAGCCCCAGCATTTT.

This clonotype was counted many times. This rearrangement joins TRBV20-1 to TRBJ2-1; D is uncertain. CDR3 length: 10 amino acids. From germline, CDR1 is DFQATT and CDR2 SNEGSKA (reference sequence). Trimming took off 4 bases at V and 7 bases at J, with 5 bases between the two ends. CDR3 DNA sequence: TGCAGTGCTACCCGGAATGAGCAGTTCTTC. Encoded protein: CSATRNEQFF.

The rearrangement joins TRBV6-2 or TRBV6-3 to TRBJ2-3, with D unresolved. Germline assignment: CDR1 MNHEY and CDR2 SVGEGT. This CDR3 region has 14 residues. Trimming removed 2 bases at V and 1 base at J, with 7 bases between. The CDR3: CASSYPLGTDTQYF. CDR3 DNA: TGTGCCAGCAGTTACCCCCTTGGCACAGATACGCAGTATTTT.

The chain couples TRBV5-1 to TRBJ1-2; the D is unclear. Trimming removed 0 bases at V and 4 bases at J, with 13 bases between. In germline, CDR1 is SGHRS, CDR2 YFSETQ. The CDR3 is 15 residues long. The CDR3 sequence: CASSLDVGGIYGYTF. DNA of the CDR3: TGCGCCAGCAGCTTGGACGTCGGAGGAATCTATGGCTACACCTTC. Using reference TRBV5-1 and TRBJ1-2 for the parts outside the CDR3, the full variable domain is KAGVTQTPRYLIKTRGQQVTLSCSPISGHRSVSWYQQTPGQGLQFLFEYFSETQRNKGNFPGRFSGRQFSNSRSEMNVSTLELGDSALYLCASSLDVGGIYGYTFGSGTRLTVV.

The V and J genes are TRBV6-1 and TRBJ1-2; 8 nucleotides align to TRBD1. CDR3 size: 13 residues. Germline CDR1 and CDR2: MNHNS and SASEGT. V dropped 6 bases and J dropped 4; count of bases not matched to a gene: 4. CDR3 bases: TGTGCCAGCAGCCGGGACAGGCTCTATGGCTACACCTTC. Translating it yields CASSRDRLYGYTF.

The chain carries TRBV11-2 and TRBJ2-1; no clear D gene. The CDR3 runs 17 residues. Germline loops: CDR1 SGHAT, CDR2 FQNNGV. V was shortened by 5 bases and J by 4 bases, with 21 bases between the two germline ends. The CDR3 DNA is TGTGCCAGCAGCCCCATAGGCTGGGGTCGTACTTACAATGAGCAGTTCTTC. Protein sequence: CASSPIGWGRTYNEQFF.

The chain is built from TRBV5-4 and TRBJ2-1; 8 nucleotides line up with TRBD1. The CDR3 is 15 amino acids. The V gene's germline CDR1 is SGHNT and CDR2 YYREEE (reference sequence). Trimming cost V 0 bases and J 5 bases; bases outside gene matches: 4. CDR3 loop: CASSLGRTGNNEQFF. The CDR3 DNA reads TGTGCCAGCAGCTTGGGAAGGACAGGGAACAATGAGCAGTTCTTC.

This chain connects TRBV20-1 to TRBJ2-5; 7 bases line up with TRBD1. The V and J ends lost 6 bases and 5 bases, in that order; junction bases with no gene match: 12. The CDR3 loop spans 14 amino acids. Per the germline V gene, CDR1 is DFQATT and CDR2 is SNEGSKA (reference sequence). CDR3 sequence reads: CSAQLHRGEETQYF. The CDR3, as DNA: TGCAGTGCCCAACTCCACAGGGGTGAGGAGACCCAGTACTTC.

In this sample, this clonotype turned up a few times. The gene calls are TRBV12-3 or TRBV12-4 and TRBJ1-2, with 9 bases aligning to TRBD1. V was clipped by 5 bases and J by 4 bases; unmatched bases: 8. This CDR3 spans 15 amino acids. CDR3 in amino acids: CASSLTGGAIYGYTF. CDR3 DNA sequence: TGTGCCAGCAGTCTCACAGGGGGCGCGATCTATGGCTACACCTTC.

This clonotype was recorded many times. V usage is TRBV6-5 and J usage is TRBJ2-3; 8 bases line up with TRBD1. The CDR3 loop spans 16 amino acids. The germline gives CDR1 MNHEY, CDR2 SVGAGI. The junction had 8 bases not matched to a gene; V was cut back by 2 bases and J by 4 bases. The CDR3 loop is CASSYPTGVEPDTQYF. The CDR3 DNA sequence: TGTGCCAGCAGTTACCCGACAGGGGTGGAGCCAGATACGCAGTATTTT.

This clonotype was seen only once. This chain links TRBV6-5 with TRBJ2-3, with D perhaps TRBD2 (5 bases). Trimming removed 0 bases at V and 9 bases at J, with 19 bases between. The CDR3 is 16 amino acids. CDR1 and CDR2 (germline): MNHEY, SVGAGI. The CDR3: CASSYSKSRTGSTQYF. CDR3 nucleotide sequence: TGTGCCAGCAGTTACTCGAAGTCCCGGACGGGGTCGACGCAGTATTTT.

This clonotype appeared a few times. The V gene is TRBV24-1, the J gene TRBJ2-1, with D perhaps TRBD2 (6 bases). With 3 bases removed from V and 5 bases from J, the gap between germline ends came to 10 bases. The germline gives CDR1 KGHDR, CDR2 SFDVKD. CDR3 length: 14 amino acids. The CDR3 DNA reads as TGTGCCACCAGTGATAGCCGGGAGCACAATGAGCAGTTCTTC. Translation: CATSDSREHNEQFF.

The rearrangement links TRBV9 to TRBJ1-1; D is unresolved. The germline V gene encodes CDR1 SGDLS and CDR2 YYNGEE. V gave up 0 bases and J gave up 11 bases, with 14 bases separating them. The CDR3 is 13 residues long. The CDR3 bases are TGTGCCAGCAGCGTAGAGGGTAATTTGCAGGCTTTCTTT. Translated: CASSVEGNLQAFF.